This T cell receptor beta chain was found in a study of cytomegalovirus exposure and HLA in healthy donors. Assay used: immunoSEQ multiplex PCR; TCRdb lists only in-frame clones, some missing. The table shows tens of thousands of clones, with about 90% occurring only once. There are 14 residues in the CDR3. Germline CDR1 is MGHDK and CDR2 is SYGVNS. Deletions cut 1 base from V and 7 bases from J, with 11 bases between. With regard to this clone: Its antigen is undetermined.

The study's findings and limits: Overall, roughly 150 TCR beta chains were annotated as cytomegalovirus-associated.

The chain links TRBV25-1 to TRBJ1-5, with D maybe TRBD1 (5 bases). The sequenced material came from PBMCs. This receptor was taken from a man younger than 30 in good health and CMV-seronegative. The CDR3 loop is CASSESVRGQPQHF. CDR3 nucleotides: TGTGCCAGCAGTGAATCAGTCCGGGGGCAGCCCCAGCATTTT.